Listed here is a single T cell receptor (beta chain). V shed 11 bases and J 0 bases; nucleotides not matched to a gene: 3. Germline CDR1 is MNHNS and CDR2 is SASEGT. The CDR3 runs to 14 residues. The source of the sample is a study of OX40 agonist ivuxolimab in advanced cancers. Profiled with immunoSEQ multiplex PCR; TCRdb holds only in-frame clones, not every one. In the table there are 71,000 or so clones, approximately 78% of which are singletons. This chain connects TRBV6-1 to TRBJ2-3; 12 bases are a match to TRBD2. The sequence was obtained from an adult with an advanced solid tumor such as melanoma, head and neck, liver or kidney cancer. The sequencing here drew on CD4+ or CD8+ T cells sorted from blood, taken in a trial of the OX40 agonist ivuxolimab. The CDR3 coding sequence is TGTGCCGGGGGGACTAGCGGGAGCACAGATACGCAGTATTTT. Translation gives CAGGTSGSTDTQYF.